Listed below are T cell receptor beta chains from one sample, sequenced in a study of OX40 agonist ivuxolimab in advanced cancers. Assay: immunoSEQ multiplex PCR; the TCRdb copy retains only in-frame clones and omits some. Among around 110,000 clones listed, 80% to 95% were seen once. This material consisted of CD4+ or CD8+ T cells sorted from blood, taken in a trial of the OX40 agonist ivuxolimab. Receptor source: an adult with an advanced solid tumor such as melanoma, head and neck, liver or kidney cancer. CDR3s include the opening cysteine and the closing phenylalanine or tryptophan. Each record gives: V gene, J gene, clone size, D gene, CDR3 length, CDR3 protein, CDR3 DNA. The D gene is left open where the match is weak. Not all rows give a size; the values are once, few, many and, for expanded clones, a class.

V: TRBV18; J: TRBJ1-2; size: .; D: TRBD1; length: 15; CDR3: CASSTMQGADYGYTF; DNA: TGTGCCAGCTCAACGATGCAGGGGGCTGACTATGGCTACACCTTC
V: TRBV7-2; J: TRBJ2-1; size: .; D: TRBD2; length: 17; CDR3: CASSLALAGGPRNEQFF; DNA: TGTGCCAGCAGCTTAGCCCTAGCGGGGGGGCCTCGCAATGAGCAGTTCTTC
V: TRBV10-3; J: TRBJ2-1; size: .; D: .; length: 16; CDR3: CAISESGRLVINEQFF; DNA: TGTGCCATCAGTGAGTCAGGCAGACTAGTAATCAATGAGCAGTTCTTC
V: TRBV6-6; J: TRBJ1-3; size: .; D: TRBD1; length: 15; CDR3: CASSPAGGSRNTIYF; DNA: TGTGCCAGCAGTCCCGCAGGGGGCTCTAGAAACACCATATATTTT
V: TRBV28; J: TRBJ2-5; size: .; D: TRBD2; length: 16; CDR3: CASSFGTSGAQETQYF; DNA: TGTGCCAGCAGTTTTGGGACTAGCGGGGCCCAAGAGACCCAGTACTTC
V: TRBV7-2; J: TRBJ2-4; size: .; D: .; length: 12; CDR3: CASRGAGNIQYF; DNA: TGTGCCAGCCGGGGGGCCGGGAACATTCAGTACTTC
V: TRBV7-9; J: TRBJ2-3; size: .; D: .; length: 15; CDR3: CASSLGWQGPDTQYF; DNA: TGTGCCAGCAGCTTAGGATGGCAGGGACCAGATACGCAGTATTTT
V: TRBV2; J: TRBJ2-3; size: .; D: .; length: 15; CDR3: CASRQDPILTDTQYF; DNA: TGTGCCAGCAGGCAGGACCCGATCCTTACAGATACGCAGTATTTT
V: TRBV28; J: TRBJ1-2; size: .; D: .; length: 14; CDR3: CASSLQGPTYGYTF; DNA: TGTGCCAGCAGTTTACAGGGTCCTACCTATGGCTACACCTTC
V: TRBV27; J: TRBJ2-3; size: .; D: .; length: 14; CDR3: CASSLGPRGDTQYF; DNA: TGTGCCAGCAGTTTAGGGCCTCGGGGAGATACGCAGTATTTT
V: TRBV19; J: TRBJ1-1; size: .; D: TRBD1; length: 16; CDR3: CASSPTGGRMNTEAFF; DNA: TGTGCCAGTAGCCCAACAGGGGGCAGAATGAACACTGAAGCTTTCTTT
V: TRBV15; J: TRBJ2-7; size: .; D: TRBD1; length: 15; CDR3: CATSREARGPYEQYF; DNA: TGTGCCACCAGCAGAGAGGCCAGGGGGCCATACGAGCAGTACTTC
V: TRBV19; J: TRBJ1-1; size: .; D: TRBD1; length: 14; CDR3: CASRTDRVTTEAFF; DNA: TGTGCCAGTAGGACCGACAGGGTAACCACTGAAGCTTTCTTT
V: TRBV5-8; J: TRBJ2-5; size: .; D: .; length: 15; CDR3: CASSLVGLFQETQYF; DNA: TGTGCCAGCAGCTTGGTAGGGCTTTTCCAAGAGACCCAGTACTTC
V: TRBV5-1; J: TRBJ1-1; size: .; D: .; length: 15; CDR3: CASSSSTTGNTEAFF; DNA: TGCGCCAGCAGCTCGTCGACGACAGGGAACACTGAAGCTTTCTTT
V: TRBV29-1; J: TRBJ2-5; size: .; D: .; length: 13; CDR3: CSVVFALGETQYF; DNA: TGCAGCGTTGTATTCGCCCTGGGGGAGACCCAGTACTTC
V: TRBV5-6; J: TRBJ2-5; size: .; D: TRBD2; length: 17; CDR3: CASSYRTSGRAKETQYF; DNA: TGTGCCAGCAGCTACCGGACTAGCGGGAGGGCCAAAGAGACCCAGTACTTC
V: TRBV5-1; J: TRBJ1-5; size: .; D: .; length: 13; CDR3: CASSNDSNQPQHF; DNA: TGCGCCAGCAGCAATGACAGTAATCAGCCCCAGCATTTT
V: TRBV10-2; J: TRBJ1-5; size: .; D: .; length: 16; CDR3: CASSVGPGGLREAQHF; DNA: TGCGCCAGCAGTGTTGGGCCCGGGGGGCTACGGGAGGCCCAGCATTTT
V: TRBV21-1; J: TRBJ2-2; size: .; D: .; length: 14; CDR3: CASSKGARVGELFF; DNA: TGTGCCAGCAGCAAAGGGGCGAGGGTCGGGGAGCTGTTTTTT
V: TRBV28; J: TRBJ1-5; size: .; D: .; length: 17; CDR3: CASSSFDAGVNNQPQHF; DNA: TGTGCCAGCAGTAGTTTTGATGCCGGGGTTAACAATCAGCCCCAGCATTTT
V: TRBV6-5; J: TRBJ1-4; size: .; D: TRBD1; length: 15; CDR3: CASRTNDRGGEKLFF; DNA: TGTGCCAGCAGAACCAACGACAGGGGAGGTGAAAAACTGTTTTTT
V: TRBV30; J: TRBJ1-5; size: .; D: .; length: 12; CDR3: CAWSVTRGPQHF; DNA: TGTGCCTGGAGTGTAACAAGGGGGCCCCAGCATTTT
V: TRBV27; J: TRBJ1-2; size: .; D: TRBD1; length: 14; CDR3: CASRGTASNYGYTF; DNA: TGTGCCAGCAGGGGGACAGCTTCTAACTATGGCTACACCTTC
V: TRBV6-5; J: TRBJ1-3; size: .; D: .; length: 14; CDR3: CASSRQRNQNTIYF; DNA: TGTGCCAGCTCCCGGCAAAGGAATCAAAACACCATATATTTT
V: TRBV7-2; J: TRBJ1-2; size: .; D: .; length: 16; CDR3: CASSQRLGPGAYGYTF; DNA: TGTGCCAGCAGCCAGAGGCTTGGGCCGGGGGCTTATGGCTACACCTTC
V: TRBV6-5; J: TRBJ2-1; size: .; D: .; length: 15; CDR3: CASRPRTAHYNEQFF; DNA: TGTGCCAGCAGACCCCGCACTGCGCACTACAATGAGCAGTTCTTC
V: TRBV6-5; J: TRBJ1-1; size: .; D: .; length: 14; CDR3: CASSYQGANTEAFF; DNA: TGTGCCAGCAGTTATCAGGGCGCAAACACTGAAGCTTTCTTT
V: TRBV7-6; J: TRBJ1-1; size: .; D: .; length: 13; CDR3: CASSLNRNTEAFF; DNA: TGTGCCAGCAGCTTAAACAGGAACACTGAAGCTTTCTTT
V: TRBV18; J: TRBJ2-1; size: .; D: TRBD1; length: 13; CDR3: CASSPTGLNEQFF; DNA: TGTGCCAGCTCACCGACAGGGTTAAATGAGCAGTTCTTC
V: TRBV11-2; J: TRBJ1-5; size: .; D: TRBD1; length: 15; CDR3: CASSRTGRADQPQHF; DNA: TGTGCCAGCAGCCGGACAGGGAGGGCAGATCAGCCCCAGCATTTT
V: TRBV18; J: TRBJ2-2; size: .; D: .; length: 16; CDR3: CASSPLPTTNTGELFF; DNA: TGTGCCAGCTCACCACTGCCTACGACGAACACCGGGGAGCTGTTTTTT
V: TRBV19; J: TRBJ2-1; size: few; D: .; length: 11; CDR3: CASSRINEQFF; DNA: TGTGCCAGTAGTCGCATCAATGAGCAGTTCTTC
V: TRBV28; J: TRBJ2-7; size: .; D: .; length: 14; CDR3: CAVGPGTVSYEQYF; DNA: TGTGCTGTCGGACCCGGGACGGTCTCCTACGAGCAGTACTTC
V: TRBV5-1; J: TRBJ2-5; size: .; D: TRBD2; length: 14; CDR3: CASGASGIQETQYF; DNA: TGCGCCAGCGGGGCTAGCGGGATCCAAGAGACCCAGTACTTC
V: TRBV10-1; J: TRBJ1-5; size: .; D: .; length: 17; CDR3: CASSERTGTPSNQPQHF; DNA: TGCGCCAGCAGTGAGCGAACCGGGACCCCTAGCAATCAGCCCCAGCATTTT
V: TRBV30; J: TRBJ1-6; size: .; D: .; length: 13; CDR3: CAWQTKGGSPLHF; DNA: TGTGCCTGGCAAACCAAAGGGGGTTCACCCCTCCACTTT
V: TRBV18; J: TRBJ2-4; size: .; D: .; length: 13; CDR3: CASSPPGAHIQYF; DNA: TGTGCCAGCTCACCACCGGGGGCTCACATTCAGTACTTC
V: TRBV28; J: TRBJ2-7; size: .; D: TRBD2; length: 14; CDR3: CASSRTSGPYEQYF; DNA: TGTGCCAGCAGTCGGACTAGCGGGCCGTACGAGCAGTACTTC
V: TRBV6-5; J: TRBJ1-2; size: .; D: TRBD1; length: 15; CDR3: CASSTQQGARYGYTF; DNA: TGTGCCAGCAGTACTCAACAGGGGGCGCGCTATGGCTACACCTTC
V: TRBV5-1; J: TRBJ2-5; size: .; D: .; length: 14; CDR3: CASSPRDGQETQYF; DNA: TGCGCCAGCAGCCCAAGGGACGGTCAAGAGACCCAGTACTTC